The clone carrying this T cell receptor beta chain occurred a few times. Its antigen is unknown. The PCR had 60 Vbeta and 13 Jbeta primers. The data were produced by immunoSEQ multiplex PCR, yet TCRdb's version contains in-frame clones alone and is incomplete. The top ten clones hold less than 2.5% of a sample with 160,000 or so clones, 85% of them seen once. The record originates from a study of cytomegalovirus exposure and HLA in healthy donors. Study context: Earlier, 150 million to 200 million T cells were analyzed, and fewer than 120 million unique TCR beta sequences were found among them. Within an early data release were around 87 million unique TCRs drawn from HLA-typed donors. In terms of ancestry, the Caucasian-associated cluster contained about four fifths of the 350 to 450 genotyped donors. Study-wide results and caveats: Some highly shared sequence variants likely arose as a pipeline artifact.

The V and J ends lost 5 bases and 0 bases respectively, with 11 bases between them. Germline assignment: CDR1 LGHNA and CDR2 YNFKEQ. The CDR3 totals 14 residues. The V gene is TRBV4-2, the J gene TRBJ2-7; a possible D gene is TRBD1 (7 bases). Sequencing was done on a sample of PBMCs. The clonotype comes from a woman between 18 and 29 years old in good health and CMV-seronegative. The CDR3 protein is CASSAGQSSYEQYF. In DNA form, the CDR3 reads TGTGCCAGCAGCGCGGGACAGAGCTCCTACGAGCAGTACTTC.